This T cell receptor beta chain originates from a study of neurological immune-mediated disorders. Study results and caveats: The greatest TCR clonal expansion occurred in HTLV-1-associated myelopathy and the least in multiple sclerosis, which fell below healthy controls.

A 10-nucleotide random UMI tagged transcripts in template-switch 5'RACE cDNA synthesis. TCRdb reprocessed the 5' RACE reads via MiXCR and lists one record per CDR3 protein. This sample has 84,000 or so distinct CDR3 sequences; 10% occur once, and the top ten carry 1.8%. Serving as healthy controls were blood bank volunteers based in Maryland, USA. The unsorted libraries had their origin in 2 million PBMCs stored at -80 C. In its sample, this clonotype was seen many times. The antigen is undetermined. V gave up 5 bases and J gave up 5 bases, with 16 bases separating them. The CDR3 length is 13 residues. Germline V gene sequence: CDR1 SQVTM, CDR2 ANQGSEA.

The sample was PBMCs. The rearrangement uses TRBV29-1 and TRBJ2-7, with TRBD1 as a possible D gene (8 bases). The TCR was taken from a man aged 40-55 years in good health. For the CDR3, the DNA is TGCAGCGTTAGAATTACAGGGGGGGACGAGCAGTACTTC. It encodes CSVRITGGDEQYF.